Sequencing of this TCR beta chain was carried out in a study of cytomegalovirus exposure and HLA in healthy donors. A multiplex PCR was run with 60 Vbeta primers and 13 Jbeta primers. Here immunoSEQ multiplex PCR was the method, and the copy in TCRdb shows in-frame clones only, minus some. The repertoire holds about 200,000 clones, around 80% seen once, with approximately 4.7% in the top ten. The CDR3 is made up of 14 amino acids. V shed 3 bases, J shed 4 bases, and the junction held 6 bases outside the gene matches. The V gene's germline CDR1 is SGDLS and CDR2 YYNGEE. The chain has TRBV9 and TRBJ2-7; 8 positions match TRBD2. Sequencing used PBMCs. The source is a woman aged 30 to 39 in good health and CMV-seropositive. CDR3 coding DNA: TGTGCCAGCAGCGGAATAAGCGGGGGATACGAGCAGTACTTC. Amino acids: CASSGISGGYEQYF.